These 24 T cell receptor beta chains were sequenced from one sample in a study of shared clonotypes between healthy human individuals. Using immunoSEQ multiplex PCR, the repertoire was profiled, and TCRdb retains in-frame clones only, with some absent. The table has some 680,000 clones, less than 80% seen once. Sequenced input: memory CD4+ T cells sorted from blood. Described subset: CD45RA-negative fraction. All receptors derive from a woman in her 30s in good health.

The V and J genes are TRBV5-5 and TRBJ2-2, with D maybe TRBD1 (8 bases). V was clipped by 6 bases and J by 6 bases, with 21 bases between them. The CDR3 is made up of 16 amino acids. The germline V gene encodes CDR1 SGHKS and CDR2 YYEKEE (reference sequence). The CDR3 sequence: CASIPRGDRKAGELFF. DNA of the CDR3: TGTGCCAGCATCCCCCGGGGGGACAGGAAGGCCGGGGAGCTGTTTTTT.

The CDR3 sequence: CASRFEGQGHNEQFF. The CDR3 DNA sequence: TGTGCCAGTAGGTTTGAGGGACAGGGCCACAATGAGCAGTTCTTC. The gene calls are TRBV19 and TRBJ2-1, with 9 bases lining up with TRBD1. The V segment lost 6 bases and the J segment 5 bases; nucleotides outside the gene matches: 8. The V gene's germline CDR1 is LNHDA and CDR2 SQIVND (reference sequence). The CDR3 contains 15 residues. The variable domain in full, with the rest retrieved from reference TRBV19 and TRBJ2-1, is DGGITQSPKYLFRKEGQNVTLSCEQNLNHDAMYWYRQDPGQGLRLIYYSQIVNDFQKGDIAEGYSVSREKKESFPLTVTSAQKNPTAFYLCASRFEGQGHNEQFFGPGTRLTVL.

This sequence joins TRBV5-8 and TRBJ1-4; D may be TRBD1 (5 bases). CDR3 length: 13 amino acids. Germline assignment: CDR1 SGHTS and CDR2 YDEGEE. Deletions cut 3 bases from V and 15 bases from J, with 18 bases between. The CDR3 nucleotides are TGTGCCAGCAGCTCCCTAGCAGGGTTAAAGGTGTTTTTT. This sequence encodes CASSSLAGLKVFF.

The genes are TRBV6-5 and TRBJ2-7; D gene uncertain. This CDR3 region has 13 residues. V was shortened by 0 bases and J by 5 bases, with 8 bases between the two germline ends. Germline values: CDR1 MNHEY, CDR2 SVGAGI. CDR3 loop: CASSYSILDEQYF. The CDR3, as DNA: TGTGCCAGCAGTTACTCGATCCTGGACGAGCAGTACTTC.

The rearrangement joins TRBV6-1 to TRBJ2-7; 7 bases agree with TRBD1. J lost 2 bases, V lost 3 bases, and 10 bases had no gene match. The CDR3 covers 16 residues. Germline V CDR1 and CDR2: MNHNS, SASEGT. The CDR3 spells CASSEGQLGIAYEQYF. In nucleotides, the CDR3 is TGTGCCAGCAGTGAGGGACAGTTGGGGATCGCCTACGAGCAGTACTTC.

The chain carries TRBV6-1 and TRBJ2-7; unclear D gene. Germline assignment: CDR1 MNHNS and CDR2 SASEGT. Trimming took 0 bases from V and 3 from J, leaving 6 bases between them. This CDR3 has 13 amino acids. The CDR3 sequence: CASSEAVIYEQYF. The CDR3 DNA follows: TGTGCCAGCAGTGAAGCGGTGATCTACGAGCAGTACTTC.

This clone appeared many times. V usage is TRBV5-1 and J usage is TRBJ1-2; D possibly corresponds to TRBD1 (6 bases). The CDR3 loop spans 13 amino acids. The V end was cut by 4 bases, the J end by 7 bases, with 14 bases between. CDR1 is SGHRS, CDR2 YFSETQ, per germline. The DNA for the CDR3 is TGCGCCAGCAGCCAACAGGGAATGGGTGGCTACACCTTC. This sequence encodes CASSQQGMGGYTF.

This clone has a handful of counts. The J gene is TRBJ1-4, the V gene TRBV29-1; D is perhaps TRBD1 (5 bases). Germline values: CDR1 SQVTM, CDR2 ANQGSEA. The CDR3 has 13 amino acids. Deletions cut 0 bases from V and 7 bases from J, with 9 bases between. Here the CDR3 DNA reads TGCAGCGTTGAAGATCTGGGGGTTGAAAAACTGTTTTTT. Protein: CSVEDLGVEKLFF.

This rearrangement joins TRBV7-9 to TRBJ1-1; D is unresolved. V was clipped by 4 bases and J by 4 bases, with 7 bases between them. The CDR3 is 12 residues long. Germline loops: CDR1 SEHNR, CDR2 FQNEAQ (reference sequence). CDR3 residues: CASSSPFTEAFF. In nucleotides, the CDR3 is TGTGCCAGCAGCTCCCCTTTCACTGAAGCTTTCTTT. Full variable domain (missing parts from reference TRBV7-9 and TRBJ1-1): DTGVSQNPRHKITKRGQNVTFRCDPISEHNRLYWYRQTLGQGPEFLTYFQNEAQLEKSRLLSDRFSAERPKGSFSTLEIQRTEQGDSAMYLCASSSPFTEAFFGQGTRLTVV.

The gene calls are TRBV28 and TRBJ1-2; D ambiguous. This CDR3 has 13 amino acids. Germline V gene sequence: CDR1 MDHEN, CDR2 SYDVKM. The germline V and J ends were trimmed by 1 base and 3 bases, with 6 bases remaining between them. CDR3: CASSLSGHYGYTF. The CDR3 nucleotides are TGTGCCAGCAGTTTATCGGGCCACTATGGCTACACCTTC.

The chain joins TRBV27 to TRBJ2-1, with D unclear. Germline assignment: CDR1 MNHEY and CDR2 SMNVEV (reference sequence). Trimming shortened V by 7 bases and J by 5 bases, and 18 bases separated the two germline ends. This CDR3 comprises 15 residues. In DNA form, the CDR3 reads TGTGCCAGCATCGCGCGGAGAACAGCAGACAATGAGCAGTTCTTC. It encodes CASIARRTADNEQFF.

V usage is TRBV18 and J usage is TRBJ2-7; 12 bases are a match to TRBD1. Looked up from germline, CDR1 is KGHSH and CDR2 is LQKENI. There are 14 residues in the CDR3. V dropped 1 base and J dropped 6; count of bases not matched to a gene: 1. The CDR3 bases are TGTGCCAGCTCACCACGGGACAGGGGGCGCGAGCAGTACTTC. Amino acids: CASSPRDRGREQYF. Looking up the rest from reference TRBV18 and TRBJ2-7 gives the full variable domain: NAGVMQNPRHLVRRRGQEARLRCSPMKGHSHVYWYRQLPEEGLKFMVYLQKENIIDESGMPKERFSAEFPKEGPSILRIQQVVRGDSAAYFCASSPRDRGREQYFGPGTRLTVT.

The V gene is TRBV6-1, the J gene TRBJ1-2, with D possibly being TRBD1 (6 bases). Trimming pared 8 bases from V and 5 bases from J, leaving 12 bases between. The germline V gene encodes CDR1 MNHNS and CDR2 SASEGT. The CDR3 covers 12 residues. CDR3 sequence: CASGFTGYGYTF. The CDR3 DNA reads TGTGCCAGCGGGTTCACAGGGTATGGCTACACCTTC.

This clone was seen a handful of times. The V gene is TRBV7-9, the J gene TRBJ1-2; D perhaps matches TRBD1 (5 bases). The germline V gene has CDR1 SEHNR and CDR2 FQNEAQ (reference sequence). V was trimmed by 2 bases and J by 6 bases, leaving 16 bases between them. This CDR3 has 15 amino acids. CDR3 nucleotide sequence: TGTGCCAGCAGCTTACATTCCACCGGGGCTAATGGCTACACCTTC. As protein: CASSLHSTGANGYTF.

This chain joins TRBV7-3 and TRBJ2-2; D is unresolved. Germline-derived CDR1 and CDR2 are SGHTA and FQGTGA. Deletions cut 3 bases from V and 6 bases from J, with 8 bases between. The CDR3 is made up of 13 amino acids. The CDR3 reads CASSLTFPGELFF. The CDR3 nucleotides read TGTGCCAGCAGCTTGACATTTCCCGGGGAGCTGTTTTTT.

V is TRBV10-2 and J is TRBJ2-4; TRBD1 matches at 7 bases. CDR1 WSHSY and CDR2 SAAADI come from the germline V gene. The ends lost 3 bases at V and 6 bases at J; junction bases unmatched: 8. This CDR3 spans 15 amino acids. The CDR3: CASSEWKGQPNIQYF. CDR3 DNA: TGCGCCAGCAGTGAATGGAAGGGACAGCCAAACATTCAGTACTTC.

This clone was seen many times. V usage is TRBV5-1 and J usage is TRBJ1-1; 9 nucleotides agree with TRBD1. This CDR3 contains 16 residues. Trimming cost V 2 bases and J 5 bases; bases outside gene matches: 10. The germline gives CDR1 SGHRS, CDR2 YFSETQ. CDR3 region: CASSFSLQGAMTEAFF. The CDR3 DNA sequence: TGCGCCAGCAGCTTTTCCTTACAGGGGGCGATGACTGAAGCTTTCTTT.

This clone was detected only a few times. This rearrangement joins TRBV4-2 to TRBJ1-1; D unclear. The CDR3 has 17 residues. CDR1 LGHNA and CDR2 YNFKEQ come from the germline V gene. The V gene lost 0 bases and the J gene lost 1 base, with 15 bases spanning the gap. The CDR3 coding sequence is TGTGCCAGCAGCCAAGAGTTTCGGGCCAGCCAGAACACTGAAGCTTTCTTT. Its translation: CASSQEFRASQNTEAFF.

Ten or more counts support this clone. The chain combines TRBV25-1 with TRBJ1-1; maybe TRBD1 (6 bases). Trimming removed 5 bases from V and 5 bases from J, with 21 bases in between. The V gene's germline CDR1 is MGHDK and CDR2 SYGVNS. The CDR3 totals 16 residues. The CDR3 loop is CASSTWRGGVGTEAFF. The CDR3 DNA follows: TGTGCCAGCAGTACCTGGAGGGGGGGAGTAGGGACTGAAGCTTTCTTT.

The chain employs TRBV5-1 and TRBJ2-2; D possibly uses TRBD1 or TRBD2 (5 bases each). CDR1 and CDR2 from the germline V gene are SGHRS and YFSETQ. Trimming took off 2 bases at V and 0 bases at J, with 8 bases between the two ends. The CDR3 loop spans 15 amino acids. This chain's CDR3 is CASSLRGPNTGELFF. CDR3 sequence (DNA): TGCGCCAGCAGCTTAAGGGGACCGAACACCGGGGAGCTGTTTTTT.

V usage is TRBV5-1 and J usage is TRBJ2-1; D uncertain. V was trimmed by 2 bases and J by 5 bases, leaving 8 bases between them. CDR3 length: 13 amino acids. From germline, CDR1 is SGHRS and CDR2 YFSETQ. CDR3 nucleotides: TGCGCCAGCAGCTTTGCCAACGACAATGAGCAGTTCTTC. Encoded protein: CASSFANDNEQFF.

Many counts were recorded for this clone. The chain employs TRBV20-1 and TRBJ1-1; TRBD1 matches 7 bases. The CDR3 is 11 residues long. The J segment lost 10 bases and the V segment lost 7 bases, leaving 9 bases of the junction unmatched. Germline V gene sequence: CDR1 DFQATT, CDR2 SNEGSKA (reference sequence). The CDR3 region is CSGGGAGPAFF. The CDR3 DNA sequence: TGCAGTGGAGGGGGCGCAGGGCCAGCTTTCTTT.

V usage is TRBV5-8 and J usage is TRBJ2-3; 13 positions match TRBD2. Trimming at V came to 3 bases and at J to 6 bases, leaving 10 bases not matched to a gene. The germline CDR1 and CDR2 sequences are SGHTS and YDEGEE. The CDR3 loop spans 17 amino acids. CDR3 bases: TGTGCCAGCAGCTCTAGGACTAGCGGGAGTCTAACGGATACGCAGTATTTT. It codes for CASSSRTSGSLTDTQYF.

J is TRBJ1-1 and V is TRBV4-1; D remains ambiguous. This CDR3 is built from 17 residues. Germline values: CDR1 MGHRA, CDR2 YSYEKL. The germline V and J ends were trimmed by 2 bases and 4 bases, with 20 bases remaining between them. The CDR3 coding sequence is TGCGCCAGCAGCCAACCTTTAACACACGACGGCGGCACTGAAGCTTTCTTT. Translating gives CASSQPLTHDGGTEAFF.